Below are 31 T cell receptor beta chains sequenced from a single sample in a study of blood T cell repertoires in COVID-19. Profiling relied on immunoSEQ multiplex PCR, and the TCRdb table lists in-frame clones only, not all of them. The sample consists of approximately 310,000 clones, around 87% of them appearing once. The sample consisted of peripheral blood. Every receptor here comes from a man aged 45-60 years with active or convalescent COVID-19.

This sequence joins TRBV27 and TRBJ1-2; D is uncertain. Deletions cut 2 bases from V and 4 bases from J, with 8 bases between. The CDR3 spans 13 residues. Germline V gives CDR1 MNHEY, CDR2 SMNVEV (reference sequence). The CDR3: CASSLEGSYGYTF. In nucleotides, the CDR3 is TGTGCCAGCAGTTTAGAAGGGAGCTATGGCTACACCTTC.

The V call is TRBV5-1, the J call TRBJ1-5, with unresolved D. The germline V gene has CDR1 SGHRS and CDR2 YFSETQ. The CDR3 contains 12 residues. With 3 bases removed from V and 5 bases from J, the gap between germline ends came to 6 bases. The CDR3 region is CASSSNYQPQHF. CDR3 in DNA: TGCGCCAGCAGCTCAAACTATCAGCCCCAGCATTTT.

The sample holds one count of this clone. J is TRBJ1-6 and V is TRBV5-1, with 8 bases lining up with TRBD1. J gave up 9 bases and V 0 bases, and 2 bases lay outside the gene matches. Per the germline V gene, CDR1 is SGHRS and CDR2 is YFSETQ. The CDR3 runs to 14 residues. The CDR3 sequence: CASSLGQGTSPLHF. DNA of the CDR3: TGCGCCAGCAGCTTGGGACAGGGGACTTCACCCCTCCACTTT.

The DNA of the CDR3 is TGCGCCAGCAGCCCAAACCCGACAGGGCAGGGTCAGCCCCAGCATTTT. This sequence encodes CASSPNPTGQGQPQHF. The chain couples TRBV5-1 to TRBJ1-5; 7 bases match TRBD1. Trimming at V came to 4 bases and at J to 6 bases, leaving 13 bases not matched to a gene. CDR1 and CDR2 from the germline V gene are SGHRS and YFSETQ. This CDR3 contains 16 residues.

In this sample, this clone turned up a few times. The J gene is TRBJ1-6, the V gene TRBV7-3; 7 bases match TRBD1. The CDR3 has 15 residues. Germline V gives CDR1 SGHTA, CDR2 FQGTGA. The trim removed 0 bases at V and 8 bases at J, leaving 4 bases unmatched. Written as DNA, the CDR3 is TGTGCCAGCAGCTTAACGACAGGGTCGGATTCACCCCTCCACTTT. Translating gives CASSLTTGSDSPLHF.

The chain recombines TRBV2 with TRBJ1-2; 8 bases align to TRBD1. Germline lookup yields CDR1 SNHLY and CDR2 FYNNEI. There are 13 residues in the CDR3. Trimming removed 6 bases from V and 3 bases from J; junction bases left unmatched: 3. CDR3: CASRGQGDYGYTF. In DNA form, the CDR3 reads TGTGCCAGCAGAGGACAGGGCGACTATGGCTACACCTTC.

This clone has a single count. This rearrangement joins TRBV29-1 to TRBJ1-3, with D unresolved. This CDR3 comprises 14 residues. Between the trimmed V and J ends, which lost 7 bases and 0 bases, there was a span of 13 bases. Germline CDR1 is SQVTM and CDR2 is ANQGSEA. The CDR3 DNA reads TGCAGCGGTAAAAGGAGAGACTCTGGAAACACCATATATTTT. This gives the protein CSGKRRDSGNTIYF.

V usage is TRBV2 and J usage is TRBJ1-3; no reliable D call. The V gene's germline CDR1 is SNHLY and CDR2 FYNNEI. Trimming took 4 bases from V and 8 from J, leaving 9 bases between them. This CDR3 is built from 12 residues. CDR3 sequence (DNA): TGTGCCAGCAGTGCCCAGCGGGACACCATATATTTT. This encodes CASSAQRDTIYF.

The sample holds one count of this clone. The V and J genes are TRBV2 and TRBJ2-7; the match to TRBD2 covers 7 bases. The germline V gene encodes CDR1 SNHLY and CDR2 FYNNEI. This CDR3 spans 15 amino acids. The V and J ends lost 4 bases and 2 bases, in that order; junction bases with no gene match: 8. This CDR3 is CASSVRASGPYEQYF. For the CDR3, the DNA is TGTGCCAGCAGTGTTAGGGCTAGCGGACCCTACGAGCAGTACTTC.

The rearrangement uses TRBV5-1 and TRBJ2-2; TRBD2 might be the D (5 bases). V lost 3 bases, J lost 6 bases, and 12 bases lay in between. Germline CDR1 reads SGHRS; CDR2 reads YFSETQ. The CDR3 is made up of 14 amino acids. The CDR3 protein is CASSSSREPGELFF. In DNA, the CDR3 is TGCGCCAGCAGCTCCTCGAGGGAACCCGGGGAGCTGTTTTTT.

V gene TRBV13 combines with J gene TRBJ2-2, with 16 positions matching TRBD2. V lost 6 bases, J lost 4 bases, and 8 bases stayed unmatched. Germline CDR1 is PRHDT and CDR2 is FYEKMQ (reference sequence). The CDR3 runs 18 residues. CDR3 amino acids: CASRWGLAGGPSTGELFF. DNA for the CDR3: TGTGCCAGCAGGTGGGGACTAGCGGGAGGGCCCAGCACCGGGGAGCTGTTTTTT.

The V call is TRBV5-8, the J call TRBJ1-5, with D possibly TRBD1 on 6 matching bases. The CDR3 runs to 17 residues. Germline V gene lookup returns CDR1 SGHTS and CDR2 YDEGEE. Trimming left V 0 bases short and J 1 base short, with 14 bases between. This chain's CDR3 is CASSLVTRTVSNQPQHF. DNA of the CDR3: TGTGCCAGCAGCTTGGTGACCCGGACAGTGAGCAATCAGCCCCAGCATTTT.

The chain recombines TRBV19 with TRBJ1-6; D is perhaps TRBD1 (5 bases). From germline, CDR1 is LNHDA and CDR2 SQIVND (reference sequence). CDR3 size: 14 residues. Trimming took off 6 bases at V and 3 bases at J, with 9 bases between the two ends. The CDR3 is CASREGNYNSPLHF. CDR3 coding DNA: TGTGCCAGTAGGGAGGGGAACTATAATTCACCCCTCCACTTT.

This chain connects TRBV6-5 to TRBJ2-3; maybe TRBD2 (6 bases). There are 15 residues in the CDR3. With 2 bases removed from V and 0 bases from J, the gap between germline ends came to 9 bases. The germline gives CDR1 MNHEY, CDR2 SVGAGI. CDR3 in amino acids: CASSYGSGSTDTQYF. CDR3 nucleotide sequence: TGTGCCAGCAGTTACGGGAGCGGGAGCACAGATACGCAGTATTTT.

CDR3 sequence (DNA): TGTGCCAGCAGCCGGGCAGCACCACCAAGATTCTATGGCTACACCTTC. Protein product: CASSRAAPPRFYGYTF. The chain is built from TRBV3-1 (or the pseudogene TRBV3-2) and TRBJ1-2; D gene uncertain. V shed 4 bases and J shed 4 bases, with 19 bases lying between them. The CDR3 consists of 16 residues. In germline, CDR1 is LGHDT, CDR2 YNNKEL (reference sequence).

This chain uses TRBV18 with TRBJ1-2, with 8 bases aligning to TRBD1. Trimming at V came to 2 bases and at J to 8 bases, leaving 16 bases not matched to a gene. The CDR3 totals 17 residues. CDR1 is KGHSH and CDR2 is LQKENI in the germline V gene. CDR3 sequence: CASSPYQAYRGEEGYTF. The CDR3 DNA reads TGTGCCAGCTCACCATACCAGGCCTACAGGGGGGAGGAAGGCTACACCTTC.

As DNA, the CDR3 is TGTGCCACCGGACTAGCGGGAGGAGAGACCCAGTACTTC. The encoded protein is CATGLAGGETQYF. The genes are TRBV2 and TRBJ2-5; 14 nucleotides align to TRBD2. Trimming took 10 bases from V and 4 from J; bases not matched to a gene: 2. Germline loops: CDR1 SNHLY, CDR2 FYNNEI. This CDR3 has 13 amino acids.

The rearrangement links TRBV7-2 to TRBJ1-2; TRBD1 is a possible D gene (5 bases). CDR3 length equals 12 residues. Trimming stripped 1 base from V and 5 bases from J, with 5 bases between. Looked up from germline, CDR1 is SGHTA and CDR2 is FQGNSA. CDR3 protein: CASSLGQYGYTF. The CDR3 nucleotides read TGTGCCAGCAGCTTAGGACAGTATGGCTACACCTTC.

The rearrangement joins TRBV28 to TRBJ1-3; D is ambiguous. Trimming shortened V by 2 bases and J by 2 bases, and 10 bases separated the two germline ends. Germline V CDR1 and CDR2: MDHEN, SYDVKM. The CDR3 is made up of 15 amino acids. CDR3 bases: TGTGCCAGCAGTTTAAACCCCACAACTGGAAACACCATATATTTT. Protein sequence: CASSLNPTTGNTIYF.

The chain recombines TRBV7-3 with TRBJ1-1, with D unresolved. The CDR3 has 13 amino acids. V lost 5 bases and J 1 base, leaving 8 bases between the germline ends. Per the germline V gene, CDR1 is SGHTA and CDR2 is FQGTGA. The CDR3 bases are TGTGCCAGCAGCCCCAAGAGGAACACTGAAGCTTTCTTT. It translates to CASSPKRNTEAFF.

Written as DNA, the CDR3 is TGTGCCAGCAGCTATCGTGGACAGGGAGACACTGAAGCTTTCTTT. As protein: CASSYRGQGDTEAFF. V is TRBV5-4 and J is TRBJ1-1; TRBD1 matches at 8 bases. CDR3 length: 15 amino acids. The trim removed 3 bases at V and 3 bases at J, leaving 7 bases unmatched. Germline-derived CDR1 and CDR2 are SGHNT and YYREEE (reference sequence). The full variable domain, rest sourced from reference TRBV5-4 and TRBJ1-1, is ETGVTQSPTHLIKTRGQQVTLRCSSQSGHNTVSWYQQALGQGPQFIFQYYREEENGRGNFPPRFSGLQFPNYSSELNVNALELDDSALYLCASSYRGQGDTEAFFGQGTRLTVV.

V is TRBV7-9 and J is TRBJ2-5; TRBD2 matches 14 bases. This CDR3 is built from 17 residues. The V gene's germline CDR1 is SEHNR and CDR2 FQNEAQ (reference sequence). V gave up 5 bases and J gave up 7 bases; unmatched junction bases: 12. The CDR3 loop is CASSTIRGLAGVGTQYF. The CDR3 DNA reads as TGTGCCAGCAGCACTATACGGGGACTAGCGGGAGTGGGGACCCAGTACTTC.

The chain employs TRBV28 and TRBJ2-2; the D gene is possibly TRBD1 (6 bases). Germline V gene data show CDR1 as MDHEN and CDR2 as SYDVKM. The CDR3 is 13 amino acids. Deletions cut 5 bases from V and 3 bases from J, with 7 bases between. CDR3: CASSRQDTGELFF. The CDR3 DNA sequence: TGTGCCAGCAGTCGACAGGACACCGGGGAGCTGTTTTTT.

V and J are TRBV5-1 and TRBJ1-2; D uncertain. Trimming took 0 bases from V and 11 from J, leaving 14 bases between them. This CDR3 region has 13 residues. Looked up from germline, CDR1 is SGHRS and CDR2 is YFSETQ. The CDR3 reads CASSLDPNYFYTF. In DNA, the CDR3 is TGCGCCAGCAGCTTGGACCCGAACTACTTTTACACCTTC.

This clone was counted a few times. The V and J genes are TRBV5-3 and TRBJ2-2; maybe TRBD2 (6 bases). TRBV5-3 is assigned to the ORF class and has an uncertain function. Trimming took 0 bases from V and 3 from J, leaving 12 bases between them. The CDR3 extends over 16 amino acids. The CDR3: CARSLGLGRDTGELFF. The CDR3 bases are TGTGCCAGAAGCTTGGGACTAGGACGGGACACCGGGGAGCTGTTTTTT.

The sample holds a few counts of this clone. The rearrangement uses TRBV7-2 and TRBJ1-4; 9 bases are a match to TRBD1. CDR3 length: 18 amino acids. V lost 6 bases to trimming and J lost 8 bases; unmatched junction nucleotides: 19. Germline CDR1 reads SGHTA; CDR2 reads FQGNSA. CDR3 bases: TGTGCCAGCAGACCAACGCCGGGACAGGGAAGGGGGGAAGAAAAACTGTTTTTT. This codes for CASRPTPGQGRGEEKLFF.

This clone occurred a few times. V gene TRBV5-6 combines with J gene TRBJ1-6, with 7 bases identical to TRBD1. Germline V gene data show CDR1 as SGHDT and CDR2 as YYEEEE. CDR3 length: 16 residues. V dropped 5 bases and J dropped 3; count of bases not matched to a gene: 8. The CDR3 bases are TGTGCCAGCAGGGAGGGGGCGTTAAACTATAATTCACCCCTCCACTTT. Its protein is CASREGALNYNSPLHF.

V and J are TRBV28 and TRBJ2-7, with D perhaps TRBD2 (6 bases). Germline CDR1 and CDR2: MDHEN and SYDVKM. This CDR3 comprises 17 residues. Trimming took off 4 bases at V and 3 bases at J, with 22 bases between the two ends. The CDR3 protein is CASSSPGSSGGSYEQYF. CDR3 nucleotide sequence: TGTGCCAGCAGTTCCCCGGGTTCCTCCGGAGGGAGCTACGAGCAGTACTTC.

The rearrangement joins TRBV6-5 to TRBJ2-7; 8 bases line up with TRBD1. Germline V lookup: CDR1 MNHEY, CDR2 SVGAGI. After removal of 4 bases from V and 6 bases from J, the junction contained 5 bases not matched to a gene. The CDR3 consists of 13 residues. The CDR3 region is CASSSDRGGEQYF. The CDR3 DNA sequence: TGTGCCAGCAGTTCTGACAGGGGTGGCGAGCAGTACTTC.

In this sample, this clone turned up a few times. The genes are TRBV4-1 and TRBJ1-5, with 7 bases matching TRBD1. Trimming at V came to 4 bases and at J to 4 bases, leaving 13 bases not matched to a gene. The CDR3 extends over 17 amino acids. CDR1 is MGHRA and CDR2 is YSYEKL in the germline V gene. In DNA, the CDR3 is TGCGCCAGCAGCCGAGAGCCGGGACAGAGGATAAATCAGCCCCAGCATTTT. This sequence encodes CASSREPGQRINQPQHF.

This clone came up a few times. The rearrangement uses TRBV28 and TRBJ2-7; 11 positions agree with TRBD2. This CDR3 spans 15 amino acids. Germline loops: CDR1 MDHEN, CDR2 SYDVKM. The junction had 7 bases not matched to a gene; V was cut back by 4 bases and J by 5 bases. In DNA, the CDR3 is TGTGCCAGCAGTTCCATAGCGGGAGGGTCCCACGAGCAGTACTTC. Its protein product is CASSSIAGGSHEQYF. Variable domain in full (rest from reference TRBV28 and TRBJ2-7): DVKVTQSSRYLVKRTGEKVFLECVQDMDHENMFWYRQDPGLGLRLIYFSYDVKMKEKGDIPEGYSVSREKKERFSLILESASTNQTSMYLCASSSIAGGSHEQYFGPGTRLTVT.